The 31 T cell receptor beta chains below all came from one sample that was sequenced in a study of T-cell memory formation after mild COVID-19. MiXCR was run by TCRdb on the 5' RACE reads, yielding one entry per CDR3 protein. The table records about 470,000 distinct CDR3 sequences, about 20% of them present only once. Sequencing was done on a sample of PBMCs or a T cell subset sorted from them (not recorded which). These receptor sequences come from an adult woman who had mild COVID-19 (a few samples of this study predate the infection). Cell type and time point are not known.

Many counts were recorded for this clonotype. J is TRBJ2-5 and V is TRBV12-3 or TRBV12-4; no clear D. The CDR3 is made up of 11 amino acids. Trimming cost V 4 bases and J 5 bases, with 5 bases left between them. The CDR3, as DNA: TGTGCCAGCAGTTCGAGGGAGACCCAGTACTTC. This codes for CASSSRETQYF.

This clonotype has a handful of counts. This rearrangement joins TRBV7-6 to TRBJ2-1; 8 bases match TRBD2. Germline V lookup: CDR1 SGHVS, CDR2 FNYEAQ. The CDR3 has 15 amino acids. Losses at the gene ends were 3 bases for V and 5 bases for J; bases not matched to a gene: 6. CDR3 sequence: CASSFPGGQDNEQFF. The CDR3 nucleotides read TGTGCCAGCAGCTTCCCGGGGGGGCAAGACAATGAGCAGTTCTTC.

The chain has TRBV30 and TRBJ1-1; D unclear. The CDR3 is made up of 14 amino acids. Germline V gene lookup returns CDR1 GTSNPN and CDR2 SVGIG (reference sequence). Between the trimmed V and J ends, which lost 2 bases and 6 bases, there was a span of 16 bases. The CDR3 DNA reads TGTGCCTGGAGTCCCTCCGGGATGTACGCTGAAGCTTTCTTT. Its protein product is CAWSPSGMYAEAFF.

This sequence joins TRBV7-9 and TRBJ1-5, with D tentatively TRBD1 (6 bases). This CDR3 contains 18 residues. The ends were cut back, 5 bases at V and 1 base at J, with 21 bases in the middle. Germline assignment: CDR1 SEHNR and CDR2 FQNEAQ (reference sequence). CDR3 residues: CASSRQALEGGSNQPQHF. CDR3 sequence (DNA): TGTGCCAGCAGCAGACAGGCCCTGGAGGGTGGAAGCAATCAGCCCCAGCATTTT.

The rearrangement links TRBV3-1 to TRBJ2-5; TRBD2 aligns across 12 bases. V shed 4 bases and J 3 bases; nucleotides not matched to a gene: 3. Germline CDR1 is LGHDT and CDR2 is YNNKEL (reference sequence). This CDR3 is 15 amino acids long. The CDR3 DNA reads TGTGCCAGCAGCCGACGGACTAGCGGGAAAGAGACCCAGTACTTC. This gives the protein CASSRRTSGKETQYF.

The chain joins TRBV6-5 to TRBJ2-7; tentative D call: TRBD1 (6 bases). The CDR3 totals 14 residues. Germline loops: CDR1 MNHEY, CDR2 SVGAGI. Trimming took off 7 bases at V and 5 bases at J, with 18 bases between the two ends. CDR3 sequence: CASTNPQGRHEQYF. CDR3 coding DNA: TGTGCCAGCACCAACCCCCAGGGGCGGCACGAGCAGTACTTC.

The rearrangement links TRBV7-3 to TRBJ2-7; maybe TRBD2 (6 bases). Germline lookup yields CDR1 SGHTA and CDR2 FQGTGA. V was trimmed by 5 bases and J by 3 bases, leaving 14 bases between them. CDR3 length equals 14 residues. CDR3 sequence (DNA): TGTGCCAGCAGCCTCCAGGGAGGTGACTACGAGCAGTACTTC. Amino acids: CASSLQGGDYEQYF.

The DNA for the CDR3 is TGTGCCAGCAGAAGCCGAGGACAGGTTCGCTACACCTTC. It yields the protein CASRSRGQVRYTF. This chain uses TRBV12-3 or TRBV12-4 with TRBJ1-2; 7 nucleotides agree with TRBD1. Germline trimming cut 6 bases from V and 9 bases from J; bases unmatched to any gene: 10. There are 13 residues in the CDR3.

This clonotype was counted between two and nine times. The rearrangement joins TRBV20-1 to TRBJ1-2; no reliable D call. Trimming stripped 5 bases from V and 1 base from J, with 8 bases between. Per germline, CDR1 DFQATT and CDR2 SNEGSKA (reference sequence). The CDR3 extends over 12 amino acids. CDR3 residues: CSARNFNYGYTF. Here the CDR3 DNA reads TGCAGTGCTCGGAACTTTAACTATGGCTACACCTTC.

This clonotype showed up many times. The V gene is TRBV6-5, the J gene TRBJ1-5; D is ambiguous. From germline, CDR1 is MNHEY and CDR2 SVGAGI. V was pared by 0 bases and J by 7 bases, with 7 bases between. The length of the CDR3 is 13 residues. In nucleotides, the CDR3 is TGTGCCAGCAGTTACTCGTCGGAACAGCCCCAGCATTTT. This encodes CASSYSSEQPQHF.

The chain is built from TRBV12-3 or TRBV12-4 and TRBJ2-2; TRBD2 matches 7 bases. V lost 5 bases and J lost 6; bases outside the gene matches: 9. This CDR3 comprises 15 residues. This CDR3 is CASSLRKSGAGELFF. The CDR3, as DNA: TGTGCCAGCAGTCTCCGAAAAAGCGGGGCCGGGGAGCTGTTTTTT.

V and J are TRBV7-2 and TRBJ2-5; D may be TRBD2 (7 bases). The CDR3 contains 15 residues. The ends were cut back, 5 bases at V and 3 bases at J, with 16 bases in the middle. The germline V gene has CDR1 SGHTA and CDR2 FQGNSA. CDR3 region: CASSARGLAEETQYF. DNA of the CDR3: TGTGCCAGCAGCGCACGGGGGCTAGCGGAAGAGACCCAGTACTTC.

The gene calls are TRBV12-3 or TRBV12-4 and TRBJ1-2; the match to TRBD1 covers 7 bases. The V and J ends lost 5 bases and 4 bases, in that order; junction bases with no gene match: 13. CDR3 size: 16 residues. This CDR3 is CASSLTWTGGPYGYTF. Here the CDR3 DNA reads TGTGCCAGCAGTCTTACCTGGACAGGAGGCCCCTATGGCTACACCTTC.

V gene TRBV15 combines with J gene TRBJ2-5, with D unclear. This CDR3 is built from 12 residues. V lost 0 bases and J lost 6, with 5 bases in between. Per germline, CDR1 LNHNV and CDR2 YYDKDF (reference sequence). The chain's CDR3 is CATSRDLKTQYF. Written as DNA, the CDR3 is TGTGCCACCAGCAGAGATCTGAAGACCCAGTACTTC.

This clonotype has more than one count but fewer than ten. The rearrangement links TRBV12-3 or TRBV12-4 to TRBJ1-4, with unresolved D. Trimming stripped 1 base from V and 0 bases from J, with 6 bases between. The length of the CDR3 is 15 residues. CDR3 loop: CASSLVEATNEKLFF. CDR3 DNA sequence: TGTGCCAGCAGTTTAGTCGAGGCAACTAATGAAAAACTGTTTTTT.

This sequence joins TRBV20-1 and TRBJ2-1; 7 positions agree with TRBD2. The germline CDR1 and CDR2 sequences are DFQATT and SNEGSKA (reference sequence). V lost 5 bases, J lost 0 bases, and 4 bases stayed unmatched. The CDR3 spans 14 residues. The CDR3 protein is CSAPGGISYNEQFF. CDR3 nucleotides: TGCAGTGCTCCCGGGGGGATCTCCTACAATGAGCAGTTCTTC.

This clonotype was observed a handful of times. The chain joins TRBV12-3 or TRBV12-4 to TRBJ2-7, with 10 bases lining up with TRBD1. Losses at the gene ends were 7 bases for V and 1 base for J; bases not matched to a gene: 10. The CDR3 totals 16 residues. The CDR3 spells CASTPSLGQGSYEQYF. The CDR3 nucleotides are TGTGCCAGCACCCCCTCCTTGGGACAGGGGTCCTACGAGCAGTACTTC.

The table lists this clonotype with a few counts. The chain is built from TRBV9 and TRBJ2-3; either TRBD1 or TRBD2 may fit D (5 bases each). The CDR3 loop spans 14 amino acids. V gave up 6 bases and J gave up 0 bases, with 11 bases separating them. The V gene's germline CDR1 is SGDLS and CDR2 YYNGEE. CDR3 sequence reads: CASNRGASTDTQYF. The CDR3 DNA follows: TGTGCCAGCAATCGAGGGGCTAGCACAGATACGCAGTATTTT.

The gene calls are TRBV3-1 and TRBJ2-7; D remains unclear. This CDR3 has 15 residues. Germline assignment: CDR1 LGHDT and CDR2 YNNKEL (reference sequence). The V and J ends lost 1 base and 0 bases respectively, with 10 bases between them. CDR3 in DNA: TGTGCCAGCAGCCAAGGCGGTGACTTCTCCTACGAGCAGTACTTC. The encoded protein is CASSQGGDFSYEQYF.

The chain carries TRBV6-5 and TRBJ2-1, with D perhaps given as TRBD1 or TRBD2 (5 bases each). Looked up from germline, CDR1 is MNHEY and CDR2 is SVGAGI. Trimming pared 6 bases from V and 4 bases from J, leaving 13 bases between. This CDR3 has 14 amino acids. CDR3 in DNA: TGTGCCAGCAGCCCTCCCGGGGCATACAATGAGCAGTTCTTC. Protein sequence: CASSPPGAYNEQFF.

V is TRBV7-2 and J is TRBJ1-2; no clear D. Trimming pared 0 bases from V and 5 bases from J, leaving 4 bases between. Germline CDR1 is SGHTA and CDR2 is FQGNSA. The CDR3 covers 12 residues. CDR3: CASSLAEYGYTF. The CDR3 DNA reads TGTGCCAGCAGCTTAGCGGAGTATGGCTACACCTTC.

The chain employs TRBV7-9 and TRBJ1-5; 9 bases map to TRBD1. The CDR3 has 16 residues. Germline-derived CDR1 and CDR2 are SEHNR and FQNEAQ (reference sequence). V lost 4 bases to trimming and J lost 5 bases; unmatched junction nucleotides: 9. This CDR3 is CASSSPPGQGDQPQHF. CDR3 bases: TGTGCCAGCAGCTCTCCGCCGGGACAGGGCGATCAGCCCCAGCATTTT.

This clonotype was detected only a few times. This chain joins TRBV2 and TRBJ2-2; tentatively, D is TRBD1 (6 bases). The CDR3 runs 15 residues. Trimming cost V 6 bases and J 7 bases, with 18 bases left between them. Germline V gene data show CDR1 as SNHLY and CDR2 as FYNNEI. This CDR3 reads CASRPSTGFGGELFF. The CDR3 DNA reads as TGTGCCAGCAGACCCTCTACAGGGTTTGGCGGGGAGCTGTTTTTT. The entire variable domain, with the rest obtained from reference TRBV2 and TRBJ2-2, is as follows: EPEVTQTPSHQVTQMGQEVILRCVPISNHLYFYWYRQILGQKVEFLVSFYNNEISEKSEIFDDQFSVERPDGSNFTLKIRSTKLEDSAMYFCASRPSTGFGGELFFGEGSRLTVL.

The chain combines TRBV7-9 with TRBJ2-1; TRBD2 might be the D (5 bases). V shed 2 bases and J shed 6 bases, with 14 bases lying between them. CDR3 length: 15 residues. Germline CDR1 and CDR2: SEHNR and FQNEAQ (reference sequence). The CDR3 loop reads CASSLSLADSNEQFF. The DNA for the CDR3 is TGTGCCAGCAGCTTAAGTCTAGCAGATTCCAATGAGCAGTTCTTC.

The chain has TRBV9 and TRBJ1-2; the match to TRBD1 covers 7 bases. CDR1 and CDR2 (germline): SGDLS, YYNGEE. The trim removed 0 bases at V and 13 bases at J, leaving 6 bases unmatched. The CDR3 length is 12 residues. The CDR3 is CASSVGTGGRTF. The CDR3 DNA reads TGTGCCAGCAGCGTAGGGACAGGAGGTCGCACCTTC.

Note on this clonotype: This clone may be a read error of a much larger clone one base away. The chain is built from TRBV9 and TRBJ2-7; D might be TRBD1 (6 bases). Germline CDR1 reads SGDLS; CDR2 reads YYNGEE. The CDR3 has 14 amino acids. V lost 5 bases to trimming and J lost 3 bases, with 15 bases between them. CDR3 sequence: CASRIATGHYEQYF. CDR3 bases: TGTGCCAGCAGAATCGCTACAGGGCACTACGAGCAGTACTTC.

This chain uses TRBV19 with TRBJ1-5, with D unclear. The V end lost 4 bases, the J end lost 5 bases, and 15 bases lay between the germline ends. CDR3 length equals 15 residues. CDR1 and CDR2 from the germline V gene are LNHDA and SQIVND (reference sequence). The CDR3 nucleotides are TGTGCCAGTAGTAAAACGATCCGAGGGTATCAGCCCCAGCATTTT. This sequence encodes CASSKTIRGYQPQHF.

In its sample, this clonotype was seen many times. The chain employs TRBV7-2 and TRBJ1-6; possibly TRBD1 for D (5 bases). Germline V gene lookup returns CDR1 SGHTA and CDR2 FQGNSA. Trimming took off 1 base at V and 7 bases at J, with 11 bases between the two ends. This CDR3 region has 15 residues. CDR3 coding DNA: TGTGCCAGCAGCTTAGAAGGGGCTAGGAATTCACCCCTCCACTTT. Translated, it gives CASSLEGARNSPLHF.

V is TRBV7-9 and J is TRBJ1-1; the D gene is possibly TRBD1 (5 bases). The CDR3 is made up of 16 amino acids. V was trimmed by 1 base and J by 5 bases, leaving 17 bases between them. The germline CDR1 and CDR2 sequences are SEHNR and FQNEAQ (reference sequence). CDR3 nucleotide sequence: TGTGCCAGCAGCTTAGGAGCGGGCGCCAGGGTGACTGAAGCTTTCTTT. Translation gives CASSLGAGARVTEAFF.

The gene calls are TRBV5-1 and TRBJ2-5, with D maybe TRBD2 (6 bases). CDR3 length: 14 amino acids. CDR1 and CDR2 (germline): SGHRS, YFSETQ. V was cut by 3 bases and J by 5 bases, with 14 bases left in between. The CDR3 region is CASSSTTGEETQYF. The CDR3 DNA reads TGCGCCAGCAGCTCCACGACGGGGGAGGAGACCCAGTACTTC.

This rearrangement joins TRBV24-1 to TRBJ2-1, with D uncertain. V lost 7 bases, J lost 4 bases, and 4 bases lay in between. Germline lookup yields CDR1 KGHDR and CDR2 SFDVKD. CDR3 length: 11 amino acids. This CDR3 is CATRRYNEQFF. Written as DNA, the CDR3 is TGTGCCACCAGGAGATACAATGAGCAGTTCTTC.